The present TCR beta chain was sequenced within a study of identifying expanded T cells in peripheral blood. Trimming at V came to 5 bases and at J to 6 bases, leaving 19 bases not matched to a gene. This CDR3 contains 17 residues. In germline, CDR1 is SGHVS, CDR2 FQNEAQ. In the case of this clone: Its target is not known.

Findings and limits, study-wide: Variance in clone template counts between roughly 2-week samples significantly increased with total template count across all healthy donors.

Repertoires were generated with immunoSEQ multiplex PCR, while TCRdb's copy carries only in-frame clones and drops some. The sample records 51,000 or so clones, about 80% being singletons. The chain joins TRBV7-8 to TRBJ2-7; 7 bases line up with TRBD2. The clonotype was recovered from a person between 18 and 69 years old in good health. The sample taken for sequencing was blood. In nucleotides, the CDR3 is TGTGCCAGCAGCCCCGTTGGGGGAGGGTCTTCTTTTCTCGAGCAGTACTTC. Translating it yields CASSPVGGGSSFLEQYF.